The entry below gives a single T cell receptor beta chain sequence along with its context. The antigen is undetermined. Sequencing used immunoSEQ multiplex PCR; TCRdb keeps in-frame clones, though not all of them. Of over a million clones detected, 75% to 85% appear once; the ten largest clones hold 0.4% to 0.55%. The germline V gene encodes CDR1 SQVTM and CDR2 ANQGSEA. The CDR3 has 13 amino acids. V was trimmed by 2 bases and J by 10 bases, leaving 15 bases between them. These data are taken from a study of shared clonotypes between healthy human individuals. Findings of the study overall: Researchers found naive subsets generally carried larger estimated richness than memory subsets. Investigators collected only blood, and repertoires in tissues likely differ. Compared with clonotypes that all four donors shared, non-shared clonotypes had lower generation probabilities.

The chain joins TRBV29-1 to TRBJ2-1; TRBD1 is a possible D gene (5 bases). The specimen was memory CD4+ T cells from PBMCs. As to subset: CD45RA-negative fraction. The sequence was obtained from a man between 18 and 29 years old in good health. Some clones in this sample may be carry-over from other donors' samples. The DNA for the CDR3 is TGCAGCGTTGAACAGGGCGGTATATGGGAGCAGTTCTTC. This sequence encodes CSVEQGGIWEQFF.